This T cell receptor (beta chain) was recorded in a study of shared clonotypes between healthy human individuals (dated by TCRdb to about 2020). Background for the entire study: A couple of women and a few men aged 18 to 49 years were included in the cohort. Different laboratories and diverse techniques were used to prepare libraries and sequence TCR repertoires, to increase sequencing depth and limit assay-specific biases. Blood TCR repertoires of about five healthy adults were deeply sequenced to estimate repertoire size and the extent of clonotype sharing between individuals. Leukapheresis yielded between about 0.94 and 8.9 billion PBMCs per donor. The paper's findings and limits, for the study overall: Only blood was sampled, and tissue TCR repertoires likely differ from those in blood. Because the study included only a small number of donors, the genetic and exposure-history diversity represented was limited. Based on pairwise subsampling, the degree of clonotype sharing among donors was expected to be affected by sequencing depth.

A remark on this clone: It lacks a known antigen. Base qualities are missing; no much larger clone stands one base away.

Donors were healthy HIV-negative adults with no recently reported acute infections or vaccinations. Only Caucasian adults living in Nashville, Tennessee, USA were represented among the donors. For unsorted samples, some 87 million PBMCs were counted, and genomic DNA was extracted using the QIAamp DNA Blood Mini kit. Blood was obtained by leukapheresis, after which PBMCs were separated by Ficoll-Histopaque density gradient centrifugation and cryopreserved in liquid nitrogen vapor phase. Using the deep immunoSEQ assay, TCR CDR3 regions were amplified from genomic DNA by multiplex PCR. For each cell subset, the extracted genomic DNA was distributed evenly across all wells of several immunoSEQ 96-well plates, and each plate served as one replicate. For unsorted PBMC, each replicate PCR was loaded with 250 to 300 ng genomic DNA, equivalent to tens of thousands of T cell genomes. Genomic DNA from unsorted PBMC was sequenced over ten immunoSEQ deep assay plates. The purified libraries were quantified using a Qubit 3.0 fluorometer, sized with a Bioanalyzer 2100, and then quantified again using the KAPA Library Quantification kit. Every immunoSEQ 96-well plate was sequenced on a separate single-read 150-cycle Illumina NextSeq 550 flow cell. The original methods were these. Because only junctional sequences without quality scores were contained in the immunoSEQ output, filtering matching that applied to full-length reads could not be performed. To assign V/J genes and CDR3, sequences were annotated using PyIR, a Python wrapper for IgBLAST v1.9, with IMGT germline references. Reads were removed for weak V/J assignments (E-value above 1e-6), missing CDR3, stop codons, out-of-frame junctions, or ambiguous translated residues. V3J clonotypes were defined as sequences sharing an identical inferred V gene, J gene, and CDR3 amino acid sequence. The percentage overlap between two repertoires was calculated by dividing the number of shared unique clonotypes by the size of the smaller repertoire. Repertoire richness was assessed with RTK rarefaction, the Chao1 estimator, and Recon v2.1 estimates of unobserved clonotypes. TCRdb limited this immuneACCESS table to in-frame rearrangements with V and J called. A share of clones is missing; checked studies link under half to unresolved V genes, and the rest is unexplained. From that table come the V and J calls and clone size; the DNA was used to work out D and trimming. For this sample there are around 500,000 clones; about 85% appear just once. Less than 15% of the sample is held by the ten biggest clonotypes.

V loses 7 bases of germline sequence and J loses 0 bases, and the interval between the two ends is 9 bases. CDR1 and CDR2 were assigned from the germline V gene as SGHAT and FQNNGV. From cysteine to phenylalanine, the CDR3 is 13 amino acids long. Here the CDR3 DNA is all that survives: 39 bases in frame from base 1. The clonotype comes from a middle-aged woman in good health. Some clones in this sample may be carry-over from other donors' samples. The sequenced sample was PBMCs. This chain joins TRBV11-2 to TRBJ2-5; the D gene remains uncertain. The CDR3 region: CASNLPYQETQYF. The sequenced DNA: TGTGCCAGCAACCTCCCGTACCAAGAGACCCAGTACTTC.